The rows below give T cell receptor beta chains drawn from one sample of a study of blood T cell repertoires in COVID-19. Method: immunoSEQ multiplex PCR; TCRdb's copy keeps in-frame clones and lacks some. The repertoire holds 150,000 to 200,000 clones, with 75% to 90% as singletons. Sequenced sample: PBMCs or T cells enriched from blood (not recorded which). The receptors derive from a woman in her forties with acute COVID-19. CDR3s include the opening cysteine and the closing phenylalanine or tryptophan. Each record gives: V gene, CDR3 length, J gene, D gene, clone size, CDR3 protein, CDR3 DNA. The D gene is left open where the match is weak. Rows give clone size only sometimes, using once, few, many, or a class for an expanded clone.

V gene: TRBV3-1/TRBV3-2; CDR3 length: 15; J gene: TRBJ1-3; D gene: NA; clone size: NA; CDR3 protein: CASSQTQGSGNTIYF; CDR3 DNA: TGTGCCAGCAGCCAAACACAGGGCTCTGGAAACACCATATATTTT
V gene: TRBV6-5; CDR3 length: 12; J gene: TRBJ2-7; D gene: NA; clone size: NA; CDR3 protein: CASSSGFYEQYF; CDR3 DNA: TGTGCCAGCAGCAGCGGGTTTTACGAGCAGTACTTC
V gene: TRBV5-1; CDR3 length: 16; J gene: TRBJ2-3; D gene: NA; clone size: NA; CDR3 protein: CASSLAGGPGTDTQYF; CDR3 DNA: TGCGCCAGCAGCTTGGCCGGGGGGCCGGGCACAGATACGCAGTATTTT
V gene: TRBV9; CDR3 length: 13; J gene: TRBJ2-5; D gene: NA; clone size: once; CDR3 protein: CASSVGFQETQYF; CDR3 DNA: TGTGCCAGCAGCGTGGGCTTTCAAGAGACCCAGTACTTC
V gene: TRBV11-2; CDR3 length: 17; J gene: TRBJ2-4; D gene: TRBD1; clone size: NA; CDR3 protein: CASSLLTGFDAKNIQYF; CDR3 DNA: TGTGCCAGCAGCTTACTGACAGGGTTTGACGCCAAAAACATTCAGTACTTC
V gene: TRBV5-8; CDR3 length: 14; J gene: TRBJ1-2; D gene: TRBD1; clone size: NA; CDR3 protein: CASSPGQGFYGYTF; CDR3 DNA: TGTGCCAGCAGCCCGGGACAGGGGTTCTATGGCTACACCTTC
V gene: TRBV11-1; CDR3 length: 14; J gene: TRBJ2-3; D gene: NA; clone size: NA; CDR3 protein: CASSPPSPRDTQYF; CDR3 DNA: TGTGCCAGCAGCCCGCCGTCCCCGAGGGATACGCAGTATTTT
V gene: TRBV5-6; CDR3 length: 15; J gene: TRBJ2-2; D gene: TRBD1; clone size: NA; CDR3 protein: CASSFGTGNTGELFF; CDR3 DNA: TGTGCCAGCAGCTTCGGGACAGGCAACACCGGGGAGCTGTTTTTT
V gene: TRBV19; CDR3 length: 19; J gene: TRBJ2-2; D gene: TRBD2; clone size: NA; CDR3 protein: CASSIGNSGRAMDTGELFF; CDR3 DNA: TGTGCCAGTAGTATAGGAAATAGCGGGAGGGCCATGGACACCGGGGAGCTGTTTTTT
V gene: TRBV25-1; CDR3 length: 15; J gene: TRBJ1-1; D gene: TRBD1; clone size: NA; CDR3 protein: CASSETGFRWTEAFF; CDR3 DNA: TGTGCCAGCAGTGAGACAGGGTTTCGGTGGACTGAAGCTTTCTTT
V gene: TRBV6-5; CDR3 length: 14; J gene: TRBJ1-2; D gene: TRBD1; clone size: NA; CDR3 protein: CASSPTGGAGGYTF; CDR3 DNA: TGTGCCAGCAGCCCGACAGGGGGCGCGGGTGGCTACACCTTC
V gene: TRBV3-1/TRBV3-2; CDR3 length: 14; J gene: TRBJ2-1; D gene: NA; clone size: NA; CDR3 protein: CASSQRASHNEQFF; CDR3 DNA: TGTGCCAGCAGCCAACGGGCTAGCCACAATGAGCAGTTCTTC
V gene: TRBV4-3; CDR3 length: 14; J gene: TRBJ2-7; D gene: NA; clone size: few; CDR3 protein: CASSQDSGHYEQYF; CDR3 DNA: TGCGCCAGCAGCCAGGATAGCGGTCACTACGAGCAGTACTTC
V gene: TRBV19; CDR3 length: 14; J gene: TRBJ1-6; D gene: NA; clone size: NA; CDR3 protein: CASSTLGLSSPLHF; CDR3 DNA: TGTGCCAGTAGTACCCTTGGACTGTCATCACCCCTCCACTTT
V gene: TRBV28; CDR3 length: 18; J gene: TRBJ2-5; D gene: TRBD2; clone size: NA; CDR3 protein: CASSTGTSGGLWQETQYF; CDR3 DNA: TGTGCCAGCAGCACCGGGACTAGCGGGGGGCTGTGGCAAGAGACCCAGTACTTC
V gene: TRBV30; CDR3 length: 15; J gene: TRBJ2-5; D gene: NA; clone size: NA; CDR3 protein: CAWSDSPGLQETQYF; CDR3 DNA: TGTGCCTGGAGTGATTCCCCGGGACTCCAAGAGACCCAGTACTTC
V gene: TRBV28; CDR3 length: 14; J gene: TRBJ2-4; D gene: NA; clone size: NA; CDR3 protein: CASSLSPAKNIQYF; CDR3 DNA: TGTGCCAGCAGTTTATCTCCCGCCAAAAACATTCAGTACTTC
V gene: TRBV15; CDR3 length: 16; J gene: TRBJ1-3; D gene: NA; clone size: once; CDR3 protein: CATSRDVSSSGNTIYF; CDR3 DNA: TGTGCCACCAGCAGAGATGTCTCGAGCTCTGGAAACACCATATATTTT
V gene: TRBV4-1; CDR3 length: 13; J gene: TRBJ1-5; D gene: NA; clone size: NA; CDR3 protein: CASSQEMGQPQHF; CDR3 DNA: TGCGCCAGCAGCCAAGAGATGGGCCAGCCCCAGCATTTT
V gene: TRBV9; CDR3 length: 18; J gene: TRBJ1-2; D gene: NA; clone size: NA; CDR3 protein: CASSVGLEGVGTPNGYTF; CDR3 DNA: TGTGCCAGCAGCGTAGGTCTCGAGGGGGTAGGGACACCGAATGGCTACACCTTC
V gene: TRBV4-1; CDR3 length: 16; J gene: TRBJ2-3; D gene: NA; clone size: NA; CDR3 protein: CASSQRQFSSTDTQYF; CDR3 DNA: TGCGCCAGCAGCCAGAGACAGTTCTCTAGCACAGATACGCAGTATTTT
V gene: TRBV29-1; CDR3 length: 13; J gene: TRBJ2-7; D gene: TRBD1; clone size: NA; CDR3 protein: CSVETGSGNEQYF; CDR3 DNA: TGCAGCGTGGAGACAGGGAGTGGAAACGAGCAGTACTTC
V gene: TRBV11-2; CDR3 length: 14; J gene: TRBJ2-5; D gene: TRBD2; clone size: NA; CDR3 protein: CASSRLAGGETQYF; CDR3 DNA: TGTGCCAGCAGCCGACTAGCGGGGGGTGAGACCCAGTACTTC
V gene: TRBV6-5; CDR3 length: 14; J gene: TRBJ1-3; D gene: NA; clone size: NA; CDR3 protein: CASTEGDSGNTIYF; CDR3 DNA: TGTGCCAGCACCGAGGGGGACTCTGGAAACACCATATATTTT
V gene: TRBV11-2; CDR3 length: 14; J gene: TRBJ2-1; D gene: TRBD2; clone size: NA; CDR3 protein: CASSQSGGYNEQFF; CDR3 DNA: TGTGCCAGCAGCCAGAGCGGGGGATACAATGAGCAGTTCTTC
V gene: TRBV7-2; CDR3 length: 16; J gene: TRBJ2-1; D gene: TRBD2; clone size: once; CDR3 protein: CASSPRPATLAGEQFF; CDR3 DNA: TGTGCCAGCAGCCCCCGACCGGCCACTCTAGCGGGGGAGCAGTTCTTC
V gene: TRBV7-9; CDR3 length: 15; J gene: TRBJ2-1; D gene: NA; clone size: NA; CDR3 protein: CASTSGGASYNEQFF; CDR3 DNA: TGTGCCAGCACCTCTGGGGGGGCCTCCTACAATGAGCAGTTCTTC
V gene: TRBV28; CDR3 length: 15; J gene: TRBJ1-5; D gene: NA; clone size: NA; CDR3 protein: CASSSGRGQGQPQHF; CDR3 DNA: TGTGCCAGCAGTTCCGGCAGGGGCCAGGGTCAGCCCCAGCATTTT
V gene: TRBV5-1; CDR3 length: 14; J gene: TRBJ1-1; D gene: NA; clone size: NA; CDR3 protein: CASSPTGLNTEAFF; CDR3 DNA: TGCGCCAGCAGCCCAACAGGGTTGAACACTGAAGCTTTCTTT
V gene: TRBV30; CDR3 length: 16; J gene: TRBJ1-3; D gene: TRBD1; clone size: NA; CDR3 protein: CAWSPGQRISGNTIYF; CDR3 DNA: TGTGCCTGGAGTCCGGGACAGCGAATCTCTGGAAACACCATATATTTT
V gene: TRBV28; CDR3 length: 13; J gene: TRBJ1-1; D gene: TRBD1; clone size: once; CDR3 protein: CASNLGQGLRAFF; CDR3 DNA: TGTGCCAGCAACTTAGGACAGGGCCTGAGAGCTTTCTTT
V gene: TRBV18; CDR3 length: 17; J gene: TRBJ2-7; D gene: NA; clone size: NA; CDR3 protein: CASSPGPRWGGVTGQYF; CDR3 DNA: TGTGCCAGCTCACCAGGTCCCCGGTGGGGGGGCGTCACGGGGCAGTACTTC
V gene: TRBV7-9; CDR3 length: 16; J gene: TRBJ2-3; D gene: NA; clone size: once; CDR3 protein: CASSLTRQRGTDTQYF; CDR3 DNA: TGTGCCAGCAGCTTAACCAGACAGAGAGGCACAGATACGCAGTATTTT
V gene: TRBV30; CDR3 length: 13; J gene: TRBJ1-1; D gene: NA; clone size: NA; CDR3 protein: CAWSVNGRTEAFF; CDR3 DNA: TGTGCCTGGAGTGTAAATGGGCGCACTGAAGCTTTCTTT
V gene: TRBV4-1; CDR3 length: 14; J gene: TRBJ2-5; D gene: NA; clone size: few; CDR3 protein: CASSPRDSQETQYF; CDR3 DNA: TGCGCCAGCAGCCCTAGGGACTCGCAAGAGACCCAGTACTTC
V gene: TRBV18; CDR3 length: 13; J gene: TRBJ1-1; D gene: NA; clone size: NA; CDR3 protein: CASSNTGNTEAFF; CDR3 DNA: TGTGCCAGCTCAAATACAGGGAACACTGAAGCTTTCTTT
V gene: TRBV30; CDR3 length: 14; J gene: TRBJ1-2; D gene: TRBD1; clone size: NA; CDR3 protein: CAWSVFQGASGYTF; CDR3 DNA: TGTGCCTGGAGCGTCTTCCAGGGGGCCAGTGGCTACACCTTC
V gene: TRBV4-2; CDR3 length: 16; J gene: TRBJ2-4; D gene: TRBD1; clone size: NA; CDR3 protein: CASSQEGDRDLNIQYF; CDR3 DNA: TGTGCCAGCAGCCAAGAGGGAGACAGGGATCTTAACATTCAGTACTTC
V gene: TRBV9; CDR3 length: 16; J gene: TRBJ2-3; D gene: TRBD1; clone size: NA; CDR3 protein: CASSPSGTGGTDTQYF; CDR3 DNA: TGTGCCAGCAGCCCGAGCGGGACAGGGGGAACAGATACGCAGTATTTT
V gene: TRBV3-1/TRBV3-2; CDR3 length: 11; J gene: TRBJ1-2; D gene: NA; clone size: NA; CDR3 protein: CASRQKDGYTF; CDR3 DNA: TGTGCCAGCAGACAGAAAGATGGCTACACCTTC
V gene: TRBV2; CDR3 length: 16; J gene: TRBJ2-7; D gene: NA; clone size: NA; CDR3 protein: CASSESGRQKNYEQYF; CDR3 DNA: TGTGCCAGCAGTGAAAGTGGCCGACAGAAGAACTACGAGCAGTACTTC
V gene: TRBV7-2; CDR3 length: 17; J gene: TRBJ2-5; D gene: TRBD2; clone size: NA; CDR3 protein: CASSLNVGAGGPETQYF; CDR3 DNA: TGTGCCAGCAGCCTTAACGTTGGAGCGGGGGGGCCTGAGACCCAGTACTTC